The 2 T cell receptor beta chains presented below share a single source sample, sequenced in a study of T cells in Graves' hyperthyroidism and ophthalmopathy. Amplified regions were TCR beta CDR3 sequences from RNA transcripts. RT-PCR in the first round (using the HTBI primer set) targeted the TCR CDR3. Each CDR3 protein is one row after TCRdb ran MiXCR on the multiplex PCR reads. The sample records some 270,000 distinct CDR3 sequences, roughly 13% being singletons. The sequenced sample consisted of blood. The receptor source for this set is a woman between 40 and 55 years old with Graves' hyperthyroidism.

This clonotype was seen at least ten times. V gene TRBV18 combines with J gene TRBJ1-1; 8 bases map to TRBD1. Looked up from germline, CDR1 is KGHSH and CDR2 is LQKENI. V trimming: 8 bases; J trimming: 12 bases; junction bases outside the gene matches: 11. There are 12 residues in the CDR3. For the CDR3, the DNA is TGTGCCAGCAGAACTGGGACAGGCGAAACTTTCTTT. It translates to CASRTGTGETFF.

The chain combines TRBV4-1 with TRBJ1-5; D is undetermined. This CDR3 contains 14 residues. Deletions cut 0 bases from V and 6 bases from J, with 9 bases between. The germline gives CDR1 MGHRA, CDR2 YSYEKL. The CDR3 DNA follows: TGCGCCAGCAGCCAAGAAGCTTATGGTCAGCCCCAGCATTTT. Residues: CASSQEAYGQPQHF.